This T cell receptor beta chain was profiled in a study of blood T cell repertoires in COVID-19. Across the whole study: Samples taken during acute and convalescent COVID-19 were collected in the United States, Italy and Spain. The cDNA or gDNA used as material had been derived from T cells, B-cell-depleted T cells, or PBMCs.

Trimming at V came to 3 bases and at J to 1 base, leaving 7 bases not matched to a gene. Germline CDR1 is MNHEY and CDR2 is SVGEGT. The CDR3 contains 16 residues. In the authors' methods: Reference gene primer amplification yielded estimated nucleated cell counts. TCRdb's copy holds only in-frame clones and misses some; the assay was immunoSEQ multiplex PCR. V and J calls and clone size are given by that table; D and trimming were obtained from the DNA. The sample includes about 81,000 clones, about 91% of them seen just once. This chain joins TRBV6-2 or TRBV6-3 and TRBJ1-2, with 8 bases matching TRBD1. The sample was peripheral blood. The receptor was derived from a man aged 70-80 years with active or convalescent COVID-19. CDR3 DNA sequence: TGTGCCAGCAGTTATCCAGGGGGCGCGCTTAACTATGGCTACACCTTC. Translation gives CASSYPGGALNYGYTF.